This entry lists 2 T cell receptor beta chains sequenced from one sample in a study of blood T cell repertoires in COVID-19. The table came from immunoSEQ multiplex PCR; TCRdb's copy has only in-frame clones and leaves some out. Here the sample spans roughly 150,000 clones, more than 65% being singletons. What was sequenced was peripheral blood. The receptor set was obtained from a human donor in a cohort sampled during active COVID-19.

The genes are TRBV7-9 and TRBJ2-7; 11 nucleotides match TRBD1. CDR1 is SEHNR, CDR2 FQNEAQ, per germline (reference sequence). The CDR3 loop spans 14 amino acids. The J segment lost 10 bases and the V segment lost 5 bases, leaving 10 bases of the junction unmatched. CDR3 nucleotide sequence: TGTGCCAGCAGCCTATCGGGACAGGGGGAAGGTCAGTACTTC. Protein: CASSLSGQGEGQYF.

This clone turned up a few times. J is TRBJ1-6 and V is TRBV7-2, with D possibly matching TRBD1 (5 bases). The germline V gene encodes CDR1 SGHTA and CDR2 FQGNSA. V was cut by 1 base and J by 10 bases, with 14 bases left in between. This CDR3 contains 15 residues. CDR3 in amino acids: CASSLVAGRESPLHF. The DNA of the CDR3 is TGTGCCAGCAGCTTAGTAGCAGGGAGGGAGTCACCCCTCCACTTT.